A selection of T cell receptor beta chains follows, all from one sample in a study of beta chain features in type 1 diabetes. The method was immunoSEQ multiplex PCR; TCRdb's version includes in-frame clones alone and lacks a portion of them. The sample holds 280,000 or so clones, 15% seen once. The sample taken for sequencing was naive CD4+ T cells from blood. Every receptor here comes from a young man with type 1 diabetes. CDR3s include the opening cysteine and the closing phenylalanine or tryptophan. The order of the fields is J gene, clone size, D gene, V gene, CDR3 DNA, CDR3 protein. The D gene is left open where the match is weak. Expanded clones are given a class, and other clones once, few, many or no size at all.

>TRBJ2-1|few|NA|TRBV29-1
TGCAGCGTTCACGGGACTGGGGACTCGAACTCCTACAATGAGCAGTTCTTC
CSVHGTGDSNSYNEQFF
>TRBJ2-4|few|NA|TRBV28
TGTGCCAGCAGTTTGTGGGCCCAGCTAGCCAAAAACATTCAGTACTTC
CASSLWAQLAKNIQYF
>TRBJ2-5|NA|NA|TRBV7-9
TGTGCCAGCAGCCCAATCCGGCAGGGGGGTGAGGAGACCCAGTACTTC
CASSPIRQGGEETQYF
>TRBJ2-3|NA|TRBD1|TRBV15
TGTGCCATCGGAACAGGGGAACAAACAGATACGCAGTATTTT
CAIGTGEQTDTQYF
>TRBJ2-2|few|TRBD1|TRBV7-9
TGTGCCAGCAGCGCACAGGGGCGAGACACCGGGGAGCTGTTTTTT
CASSAQGRDTGELFF
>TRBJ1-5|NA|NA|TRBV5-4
TGTGCCAGCAGCTTTCGGGGGAACCAGCCCCAGCATTTT
CASSFRGNQPQHF
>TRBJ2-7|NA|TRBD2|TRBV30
TGTGCCTGGAGTGTTAATAGCGGGGGGGGCTACGAGCAGTACTTC
CAWSVNSGGGYEQYF
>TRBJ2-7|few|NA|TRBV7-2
TGTGCCAGCAGCGCCCCAGGCCAGTCCTACGAGCAGTACTTC
CASSAPGQSYEQYF
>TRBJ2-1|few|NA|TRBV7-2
TGTGCCAGCAGCCCGCGGGGACGGAGAGACAATGAGCAGTTCTTC
CASSPRGRRDNEQFF
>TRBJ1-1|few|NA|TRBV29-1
TGCAGCGTCGGGGGGGGCACTGAAGCTTTCTTT
CSVGGGTEAFF
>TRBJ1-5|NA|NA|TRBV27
TGTGCCAGCAGTATCAGGAATGGCAATCAGCCCCAGCATTTT
CASSIRNGNQPQHF
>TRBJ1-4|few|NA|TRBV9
TGTGCCAGCAGCGCCTCGCAGGGATTTAATGAAAAACTGTTTTTT
CASSASQGFNEKLFF
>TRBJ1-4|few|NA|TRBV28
TGTGCCAGCAGTCCCGCGGATAATGAAAAACTGTTTTTT
CASSPADNEKLFF
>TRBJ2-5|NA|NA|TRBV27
TGTGCCAGCAGCCTAAACTACCAAGAGACCCAGTACTTC
CASSLNYQETQYF
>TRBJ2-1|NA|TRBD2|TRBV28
TGTGCCAGCAGTCCTCTAGCGGGGCTCTACAATGAGCAGTTCTTC
CASSPLAGLYNEQFF
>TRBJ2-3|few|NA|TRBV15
TGTGCCACCAGCAGAGACCAGGGATCAGATACGCAGTATTTT
CATSRDQGSDTQYF
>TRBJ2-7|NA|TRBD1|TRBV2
TGTGCCAGCAGTAGGGACAGGAGCGCCTACGAGCAGTACTTC
CASSRDRSAYEQYF
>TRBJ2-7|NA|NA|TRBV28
TGTGCCATAGGGCGGGTTACCTACGAGCAGTACTTC
CAIGRVTYEQYF
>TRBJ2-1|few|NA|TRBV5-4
TGTGCCAGCAGCCCGGGACTCTACAATGAGCAGTTCTTC
CASSPGLYNEQFF
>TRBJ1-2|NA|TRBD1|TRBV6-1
TGTGCCAGCATAACAGGGGATGGTGCCTATGGCTACACCTTC
CASITGDGAYGYTF
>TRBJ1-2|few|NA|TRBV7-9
TGTGCCAGCAGCTTTACGGAGGGGAGGGGCGCTCACTATGGCTACACCTTC
CASSFTEGRGAHYGYTF
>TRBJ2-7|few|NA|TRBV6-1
TGTGCCAGCAGTGGAATAACACCCAGGGGTGGGGAGCAGTACTTC
CASSGITPRGGEQYF
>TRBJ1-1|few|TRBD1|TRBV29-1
TGCAGCGGGGTCCAAGGGGGCTGGACTGAAGCTTTCTTT
CSGVQGGWTEAFF
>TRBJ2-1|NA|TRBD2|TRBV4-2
TGTGCCAGCAGCCAAGACCTGACTAGCGGATACAATGAGCAGTTCTTC
CASSQDLTSGYNEQFF
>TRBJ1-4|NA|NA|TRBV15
TGTGCCACCAGCAGAGTGACAGGCCTTGAAAAACTGTTTTTT
CATSRVTGLEKLFF
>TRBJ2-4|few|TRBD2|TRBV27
TGTGCCAGCAGTTTCGGGGGGGCAGCCAAAAACATTCAGTACTTC
CASSFGGAAKNIQYF
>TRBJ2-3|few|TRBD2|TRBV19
TGTGCCAGTAGACTACTAGCGGGGGCAGATACGCAGTATTTT
CASRLLAGADTQYF
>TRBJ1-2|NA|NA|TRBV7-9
TGTGCCAGCAGCTTAGTGGCAGGGGAGACCAACTATGGCTACACCTTC
CASSLVAGETNYGYTF
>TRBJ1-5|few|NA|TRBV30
TGTGCCTGGAGCCGGGATTCCGCGGGTCAGCCCCAGCATTTT
CAWSRDSAGQPQHF
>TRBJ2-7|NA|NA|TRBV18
TGTGCCAGCTCACCGCGCACCCCCGGCGAGCAGTACTTC
CASSPRTPGEQYF
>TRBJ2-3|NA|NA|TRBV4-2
TGTGCCAGCAGCCAAGCGGGATACATCGCATACACAGATACGCAGTATTTT
CASSQAGYIAYTDTQYF
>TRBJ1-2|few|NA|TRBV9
TGTGCCAGCAGCGTAGACACTAACTATGGCTACACCTTC
CASSVDTNYGYTF
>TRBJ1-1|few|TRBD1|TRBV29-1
TGCAGCGTGGCCGGGACAGTGAACACTGAAGCTTTCTTT
CSVAGTVNTEAFF
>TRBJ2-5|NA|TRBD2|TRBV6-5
TGTGCCAGCAGTTACTCTCCAGCGGGGGACCAAGAGACCCAGTACTTC
CASSYSPAGDQETQYF
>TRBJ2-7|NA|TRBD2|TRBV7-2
TGTGCCAGCAGCTTAATTAGCGGGACCTACTACGAGCAGTACTTC
CASSLISGTYYEQYF
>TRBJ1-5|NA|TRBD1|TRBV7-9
TGTGCCAGCAGTCCGGAGACGGGACAGGGGGTTAAGCCCAATCAGCCCCAGCATTTT
CASSPETGQGVKPNQPQHF
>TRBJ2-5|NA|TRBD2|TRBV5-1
TGCGCCAGCAGCCGGGGGACTAGCGGGAGTAGTGCCCAAGAGACCCAGTACTTC
CASSRGTSGSSAQETQYF